The 22 T cell receptor beta chains presented below share a single source sample, sequenced in a study of beta chain features in type 1 diabetes. The study reverse transcribed the entire isolated RNA, so it sequenced expressed TCRB transcripts. Here immunoSEQ multiplex PCR was the method, and the copy in TCRdb shows in-frame clones only, minus some. The sample records some 150,000 clones, about a tenth being singletons. The sample was central memory CD4+ T cells from blood. The receptor set was obtained from a middle-aged woman in good health.

There are a few counts of this clone. CDR3 sequence reads: CASSPPWVEGNTEAFF. DNA of the CDR3: TGTGCCAGCTCACCTCCATGGGTAGAGGGGAACACTGAAGCTTTCTTT. This rearrangement joins TRBV18 to TRBJ1-1; D not resolved. Germline CDR1 and CDR2: KGHSH and LQKENI. The CDR3 spans 16 residues. V was trimmed by 3 bases and J by 1 base, leaving 15 bases between them.

V and J are TRBV19 and TRBJ2-3; D ambiguous. The CDR3 runs to 14 residues. Trimming took off 3 bases at V and 1 base at J, with 8 bases between the two ends. The germline V gene has CDR1 LNHDA and CDR2 SQIVND (reference sequence). The CDR3 spells CASSIAVGTDTQYF. CDR3 nucleotide sequence: TGTGCCAGTAGTATTGCGGTGGGCACAGATACGCAGTATTTT.

The rearrangement uses TRBV6-5 and TRBJ1-5; 8 nucleotides line up with TRBD1. The germline V gene has CDR1 MNHEY and CDR2 SVGAGI. The J segment lost 7 bases and the V segment lost 6 bases, leaving 8 bases of the junction unmatched. This CDR3 is 14 amino acids long. In DNA form, the CDR3 reads TGTGCCAGCAGCCAAGGACAGGGTGGACAGCCCCAGCATTTT. This translates into CASSQGQGGQPQHF.

This chain joins TRBV2 and TRBJ1-1, with TRBD1 as a possible D gene (6 bases). Trimming took 6 bases from V and 1 from J, leaving 9 bases between them. Looked up from germline, CDR1 is SNHLY and CDR2 is FYNNEI. CDR3 length: 13 amino acids. CDR3 protein: CASRLQGNTEAFF. In DNA form, the CDR3 reads TGTGCCAGCAGGCTACAGGGGAACACTGAAGCTTTCTTT. Full variable domain (rest looked up from reference TRBV2 and TRBJ1-1): EPEVTQTPSHQVTQMGQEVILRCVPISNHLYFYWYRQILGQKVEFLVSFYNNEISEKSEIFDDQFSVERPDGSNFTLKIRSTKLEDSAMYFCASRLQGNTEAFFGQGTRLTVV.

This clone has at least ten counts. The DNA of the CDR3 is TGTGCCAGCAGCCAGGCACAGAATTCACCCCTCCACTTT. It specifies CASSQAQNSPLHF. The V call is TRBV14, the J call TRBJ1-6; D unclear. The CDR3 is 13 residues long. Germline V gives CDR1 SGHDN, CDR2 FVKESK. The V and J ends lost 3 bases and 7 bases respectively, with 7 bases between them. Using reference TRBV14 and TRBJ1-6 for the parts outside the CDR3, the full variable domain is EAGVTQFPSHSVIEKGQTVTLRCDPISGHDNLYWYRRVMGKEIKFLLHFVKESKQDESGMPNNRFLAERTGGTYSTLKVQPAELEDSGVYFCASSQAQNSPLHFGNGTRLTVT.

This clone was counted between two and nine times. The rearrangement joins TRBV5-1 to TRBJ1-5; 9 positions agree with TRBD1. V lost 4 bases and J lost 4; bases outside the gene matches: 6. The germline V gene encodes CDR1 SGHRS and CDR2 YFSETQ. This CDR3 is 15 amino acids long. This CDR3 is CASSRTTGGNQPQHF. The CDR3 nucleotides are TGCGCCAGCAGCAGAACGACAGGGGGAAATCAGCCCCAGCATTTT.

This clone was observed a handful of times. The chain employs TRBV2 and TRBJ1-2; TRBD1 agrees at 11 bases. CDR1 SNHLY and CDR2 FYNNEI come from the germline V gene. V was clipped by 8 bases and J by 7 bases; unmatched bases: 6. The CDR3 loop spans 13 amino acids. This CDR3 reads CASGGQGALGYTF. For the CDR3, the DNA is TGTGCCAGCGGTGGACAGGGGGCGCTTGGCTACACCTTC. The full variable domain, in which reference TRBV2 and TRBJ1-2 provide the parts outside the CDR3, is EPEVTQTPSHQVTQMGQEVILRCVPISNHLYFYWYRQILGQKVEFLVSFYNNEISEKSEIFDDQFSVERPDGSNFTLKIRSTKLEDSAMYFCASGGQGALGYTFGSGTRLTVV.

The rearrangement joins TRBV7-8 to TRBJ1-1; tentative D call: TRBD1 (5 bases). V was pared by 2 bases and J by 4 bases, with 11 bases between. Germline assignment: CDR1 SGHVS and CDR2 FQNEAQ. The CDR3 runs to 14 residues. CDR3: CASSLTGQGTEAFF. CDR3 nucleotides: TGTGCCAGCAGCTTAACCGGCCAGGGCACTGAAGCTTTCTTT.

The chain has TRBV19 and TRBJ2-3, with 7 positions matching TRBD2. This CDR3 has 15 residues. V trimming: 6 bases; J trimming: 1 base; junction bases outside the gene matches: 7. Germline V lookup: CDR1 LNHDA, CDR2 SQIVND (reference sequence). CDR3 coding DNA: TGTGCCAGTAGGGGGGGGTCTGCGGGCACAGATACGCAGTATTTT. It yields the protein CASRGGSAGTDTQYF. The whole variable domain, remainder taken from reference TRBV19 and TRBJ2-3, is DGGITQSPKYLFRKEGQNVTLSCEQNLNHDAMYWYRQDPGQGLRLIYYSQIVNDFQKGDIAEGYSVSREKKESFPLTVTSAQKNPTAFYLCASRGGSAGTDTQYFGPGTRLTVL.

This clone was recorded a few times. The chain has TRBV4-1 and TRBJ2-7; 7 bases are a match to TRBD2. The germline V gene has CDR1 MGHRA and CDR2 YSYEKL. The V gene end was trimmed by 5 bases and the J gene end by 4 bases; junction bases not matched to a gene: 14. The CDR3 runs to 16 residues. The CDR3 here is CASSDRDYRRTYEQYF. The CDR3 DNA reads TGCGCCAGCAGCGACCGGGACTACCGGCGAACTTACGAGCAGTACTTC.

The V and J genes are TRBV6-5 and TRBJ1-2; 7 bases are shared with TRBD1. The CDR3 covers 12 residues. In germline, CDR1 is MNHEY, CDR2 SVGAGI. The V segment lost 10 bases and the J segment 4 bases; nucleotides outside the gene matches: 6. CDR3 in DNA: TGTGCCACCCTCGACAGGGCCTATGGCTACACCTTC. Amino acid sequence: CATLDRAYGYTF.

This clone was counted only a few times. The chain combines TRBV7-7 with TRBJ2-1; 14 positions match TRBD2. This CDR3 comprises 16 residues. V was pared by 5 bases and J by 7 bases, with 7 bases of the junction left unmatched. Germline lookup yields CDR1 SSHAT and CDR2 FNYEAQ (reference sequence). CDR3 nucleotides: TGTGCCAGCAGCCGGGGACTAGCGGGGGCAGGGAATGAGCAGTTCTTC. Translation: CASSRGLAGAGNEQFF.

The chain has TRBV7-9 and TRBJ2-3; the match to TRBD2 covers 8 bases. V lost 5 bases, J lost 2 bases, and 9 bases stayed unmatched. Per the germline V gene, CDR1 is SEHNR and CDR2 is FQNEAQ (reference sequence). The CDR3 has 16 amino acids. DNA of the CDR3: TGTGCCAGCAGCCGGGGGGGCTCCACACACACAGATACGCAGTATTTT. This encodes CASSRGGSTHTDTQYF.

A few counts support this clone. This chain connects TRBV5-1 to TRBJ2-5, with 11 bases fitting TRBD2. Germline CDR1 SGHRS, CDR2 YFSETQ. V gave up 4 bases and J gave up 5 bases; unmatched junction bases: 16. CDR3 length equals 18 residues. CDR3: CASSPGPTSGGRGETQYF. The CDR3 DNA is TGCGCCAGCAGCCCAGGACCAACTAGCGGGGGAAGGGGTGAGACCCAGTACTTC.

The chain uses TRBV27 and TRBJ1-1, with TRBD1 as a possible D gene (6 bases). Germline assignment: CDR1 MNHEY and CDR2 SMNVEV (reference sequence). Trimming stripped 4 bases from V and 3 bases from J, with 12 bases between. The length of the CDR3 is 14 residues. The CDR3 loop reads CASSSHRDDTEAFF. As DNA, the CDR3 is TGTGCCAGCAGTTCACACAGGGATGACACTGAAGCTTTCTTT.

This clone was seen many times. This rearrangement joins TRBV5-1 to TRBJ2-1; 11 bases align to TRBD2. V was clipped by 4 bases and J by 0 bases; unmatched bases: 9. The CDR3 covers 18 residues. Germline CDR1 and CDR2: SGHRS and YFSETQ. CDR3 DNA: TGCGCCAGCAGCCCCGGCGCTAGCGGGGGGAGCTCCTACAATGAGCAGTTCTTC. Translated, it gives CASSPGASGGSSYNEQFF.

This clone was observed a handful of times. This chain links TRBV2 with TRBJ2-3; 7 bases fit TRBD1. J lost 6 bases, V lost 6 bases, and 9 bases had no gene match. Germline assignment: CDR1 SNHLY and CDR2 FYNNEI. CDR3 length: 14 amino acids. Written as DNA, the CDR3 is TGTGCCAGCAGGACAGGGTTGGAATTGGATACGCAGTATTTT. Amino acids: CASRTGLELDTQYF. Full variable domain (remainder filled in from reference TRBV2 and TRBJ2-3): EPEVTQTPSHQVTQMGQEVILRCVPISNHLYFYWYRQILGQKVEFLVSFYNNEISEKSEIFDDQFSVERPDGSNFTLKIRSTKLEDSAMYFCASRTGLELDTQYFGPGTRLTVL.

This clone was detected a few times. The chain joins TRBV25-1 to TRBJ2-5; 12 nucleotides line up with TRBD2. Germline trimming cut 6 bases from V and 3 bases from J; bases unmatched to any gene: 11. CDR1 is MGHDK and CDR2 is SYGVNS in the germline V gene. CDR3 length equals 17 residues. The CDR3 is CASSPTPRLAGEETQYF. The CDR3 DNA reads as TGTGCCAGCAGCCCCACTCCCAGACTAGCGGGGGAAGAGACCCAGTACTTC.

The J gene is TRBJ2-2, the V gene TRBV15, with 7 bases fitting TRBD1. The germline CDR1 and CDR2 sequences are LNHNV and YYDKDF (reference sequence). The CDR3 covers 15 residues. V dropped 1 base and J dropped 5; count of bases not matched to a gene: 4. The CDR3 DNA reads as TGTGCCACCAGCAGAGGACAGGGAAGAACCGGGGAGCTGTTTTTT. It yields the protein CATSRGQGRTGELFF.

V is TRBV5-4 and J is TRBJ2-1, with 11 bases fitting TRBD2. The V and J ends lost 0 bases and 5 bases, in that order; junction bases with no gene match: 10. Per the germline V gene, CDR1 is SGHNT and CDR2 is YYREEE (reference sequence). The CDR3 spans 18 residues. The CDR3 DNA reads TGTGCCAGCAGCTTGGGGTTAGCGGGGGGGCCTCTCCACAATGAGCAGTTCTTC. Protein: CASSLGLAGGPLHNEQFF.

The sample holds a few counts of this clone. The chain carries TRBV7-2 and TRBJ2-3; possibly TRBD2 for D (7 bases). CDR3 size: 15 residues. Germline V lookup: CDR1 SGHTA, CDR2 FQGNSA. V was shortened by 2 bases and J by 6 bases, with 15 bases between the two germline ends. This CDR3 is CASSLLAGAWDTQYF. The CDR3 nucleotides read TGTGCCAGCAGCTTATTGGCGGGGGCTTGGGATACGCAGTATTTT.

The rearrangement uses TRBV27 and TRBJ1-5; 9 nucleotides match TRBD1. CDR1 MNHEY and CDR2 SMNVEV come from the germline V gene (reference sequence). Trimming removed 6 bases from V and 6 bases from J; junction bases left unmatched: 9. This CDR3 is built from 15 residues. The CDR3, as DNA: TGTGCCAGCAGAACCGGACAGGGGATAGGTCAGCCCCAGCATTTT. This sequence encodes CASRTGQGIGQPQHF.